This T cell receptor (beta chain) was retrieved from a study of T cells in Graves' hyperthyroidism and ophthalmopathy. General study findings and limits: The model foresaw ophthalmopathy a median about 6.5 months prior to onset.

This clonotype came up a few times. The antigen is unknown. Germline CDR1 is DFQATT and CDR2 is SNEGSKA (reference sequence). V gave up 5 bases and J gave up 5 bases; unmatched junction bases: 20. CDR3 length equals 18 residues. Amplified TCR beta CDR3 regions derived from RNA transcripts. When the TCR CDR3 underwent first-round RT-PCR, the HTBI primer set was used. Each CDR3 protein gets one entry after TCRdb re-called the multiplex PCR reads with MiXCR. The sample lists some 320,000 distinct CDR3 sequences, roughly 13% occurring once. Uncontrolled infection, other autoimmune disease, pregnancy or lactation disqualified patients from enrolment. Used for diagnoses were clinical symptoms, serum thyroxine and TRAb, thyroid ultrasound and orbital computed tomography.

V and J are TRBV20-1 and TRBJ1-1, with TRBD1 matching 10 bases. The material sequenced was blood. This sequence was found in a woman between 40 and 55 years old with Graves' ophthalmopathy. CDR3 in amino acids: CSAAPPPGQGTLGTEAFF. The DNA for the CDR3 is TGCAGTGCTGCCCCACCCCCGGGACAGGGGACTTTGGGAACTGAAGCTTTCTTT.